These 19 T cell receptor beta chains came from one sample sequenced in a study of blood T cell repertoires in COVID-19. Produced via immunoSEQ multiplex PCR; TCRdb's table is partial and in-frame only. The repertoire consists of about 220,000 clones, with 82% occurring once and the leading ten covering approximately 3.8%. Sequenced material: peripheral blood. These TCRs come from a woman older than 75 with acute or convalescent COVID-19.

V and J are TRBV30 and TRBJ1-2, with D possibly matching TRBD1 (6 bases). Per germline, CDR1 GTSNPN and CDR2 SVGIG (reference sequence). This CDR3 is built from 13 residues. The germline V and J ends were trimmed by 3 bases and 4 bases, with 12 bases remaining between them. CDR3 amino acids: CAWRIQGFYGYTF. The CDR3 region has the DNA TGTGCCTGGAGGATACAGGGATTCTATGGCTACACCTTC. Based on the CDR3 plus reference TRBV30 and TRBJ1-2, the full variable domain is SQTIHQWPATLVQPVGSPLSLECTVEGTSNPNLYWYRQAAGRGLQLLFYSVGIGQISSEVPQNLSASRPQDRQFILSSKKLLLSDSGFYLCAWRIQGFYGYTFGSGTRLTVV.

This clone was seen a single time. The chain uses TRBV5-1 and TRBJ1-6, with 7 positions matching TRBD1. From germline, CDR1 is SGHRS and CDR2 YFSETQ. The CDR3 consists of 19 residues. The J segment lost 5 bases and the V segment lost 0 bases, leaving 14 bases of the junction unmatched. Written as DNA, the CDR3 is TGCGCCAGCAGCTTGGAGGGGGCAGGGCCCATCCATAATAATTCACCCCTCCACTTT. This gives the protein CASSLEGAGPIHNNSPLHF.

The rearrangement links TRBV30 to TRBJ1-3; no clear D. The germline CDR1 and CDR2 sequences are GTSNPN and SVGIG (reference sequence). This CDR3 is 15 amino acids long. V was pared by 8 bases and J by 3 bases, with 20 bases between. Here the CDR3 DNA reads TGTGCCCTGGGCCGGCAGGCCGGATTTGGAAACACCATATATTTT. Protein: CALGRQAGFGNTIYF.

The gene calls are TRBV12-3 or TRBV12-4 and TRBJ1-2; unclear D gene. V was pared by 2 bases and J by 1 base, with 5 bases between. The CDR3 runs 13 residues. Here the CDR3 reads CASSLSSNYGYTF. CDR3 sequence (DNA): TGTGCCAGCAGTTTATCGAGTAACTATGGCTACACCTTC.

This chain links TRBV2 with TRBJ1-6; no clear D gene. Trimming removed 2 bases at V and 7 bases at J, with 21 bases between. The germline CDR1 and CDR2 sequences are SNHLY and FYNNEI. The CDR3 is made up of 18 amino acids. CDR3 region: CASSEKTSAGAENSPLHF. The CDR3 DNA reads TGTGCCAGCAGTGAAAAAACGTCAGCGGGAGCTGAAAATTCACCCCTCCACTTT.

The chain links TRBV6-5 to TRBJ1-6, with TRBD1 identical over 7 bases. From germline, CDR1 is MNHEY and CDR2 SVGAGI. The CDR3 contains 15 residues. V trimming: 7 bases; J trimming: 8 bases; junction bases outside the gene matches: 11. DNA of the CDR3: TGTGCCAGCAAGCTCGAAGGGGGCGTCGATTCACCCCTCCACTTT. Translating gives CASKLEGGVDSPLHF.

This rearrangement joins TRBV5-1 to TRBJ2-3, with TRBD2 as a possible D gene (5 bases). Germline V gene data show CDR1 as SGHRS and CDR2 as YFSETQ. V dropped 4 bases and J dropped 3 bases, with 12 bases sitting between them. CDR3 size: 14 residues. The CDR3 loop reads CASSPSRETDTQYF. CDR3 in DNA: TGCGCCAGCAGCCCCTCTAGGGAGACAGATACGCAGTATTTT.

The chain combines TRBV5-1 with TRBJ2-2, with 7 nucleotides matching TRBD1. The CDR3 is 17 residues long. Germline V gene lookup returns CDR1 SGHRS and CDR2 YFSETQ. The V gene end was trimmed by 3 bases and the J gene end by 3 bases; junction bases not matched to a gene: 11. The CDR3: CASSSTRGYGDTGELFF. The CDR3 nucleotides read TGCGCCAGCAGCTCTACCAGGGGGTACGGGGACACCGGGGAGCTGTTTTTT.

This chain links TRBV5-1 with TRBJ2-2; TRBD2 matches at 10 bases. Germline V gene sequence: CDR1 SGHRS, CDR2 YFSETQ. The CDR3 has 16 residues. Trimming at V came to 4 bases and at J to 3 bases, leaving 6 bases not matched to a gene. The CDR3 bases are TGCGCCAGCAGCATGTCAAGCGGGGGGGACACCGGGGAGCTGTTTTTT. Encoded protein: CASSMSSGGDTGELFF. Full variable domain (remainder filled in from reference TRBV5-1 and TRBJ2-2): KAGVTQTPRYLIKTRGQQVTLSCSPISGHRSVSWYQQTPGQGLQFLFEYFSETQRNKGNFPGRFSGRQFSNSRSEMNVSTLELGDSALYLCASSMSSGGDTGELFFGEGSRLTVL.

This sequence joins TRBV6-2 or TRBV6-3 and TRBJ2-1, with 11 nucleotides matching TRBD2. Germline V gene data show CDR1 as MNHEY and CDR2 as SVGEGT. The CDR3 runs to 16 residues. The V and J ends lost 2 bases and 6 bases, in that order; junction bases with no gene match: 6. This CDR3 is CASSYRGSGGANEQFF. In DNA form, the CDR3 reads TGTGCCAGCAGTTACCGAGGTAGCGGGGGGGCCAATGAGCAGTTCTTC.

The chain joins TRBV11-3 to TRBJ1-1; D gene unclear. This CDR3 spans 14 amino acids. The germline V gene has CDR1 SGHNT and CDR2 YENEEA. Deletions cut 1 base from V and 0 bases from J, with 6 bases between. The CDR3 loop is CASSLGSMNTEAFF. CDR3 sequence (DNA): TGTGCCAGCAGCTTAGGTAGTATGAACACTGAAGCTTTCTTT.

To note about this clone: At one end, the junction sequence differs from germline, possibly due to a read error. The rearrangement joins TRBV11-3 to TRBJ2-1; D remains unclear. CDR1 is SGHNT, CDR2 YENEEA, per germline. The CDR3 is made up of 15 amino acids. The CDR3 nucleotides are TGTGCCAGCAGCCTAGAGCTAGTCTCCTACAATGAGCAGTTCTTC. This gives the protein CASSLELVSYNEQFF.

This clone was seen only once. This rearrangement joins TRBV11-3 to TRBJ2-1; 13 positions match TRBD2. J gave up 7 bases and V 5 bases, and 5 bases lay outside the gene matches. The CDR3 is 15 amino acids. Germline V gives CDR1 SGHNT, CDR2 YENEEA. The CDR3 sequence is CASSRTSGGENEQFF. The CDR3 DNA reads TGTGCCAGCAGCCGGACTAGCGGGGGAGAGAATGAGCAGTTCTTC.

This rearrangement joins TRBV5-1 to TRBJ1-5; 9 bases match TRBD1. V was clipped by 4 bases and J by 4 bases; unmatched bases: 3. Germline V gives CDR1 SGHRS, CDR2 YFSETQ. The CDR3 length is 14 residues. CDR3 amino acids: CASSPGTGNQPQHF. The CDR3 DNA reads as TGCGCCAGCAGCCCCGGGACAGGGAATCAGCCCCAGCATTTT.

This rearrangement joins TRBV2 to TRBJ1-1, with D unresolved. Trimming removed 4 bases from V and 4 bases from J, with 16 bases in between. The germline V gene encodes CDR1 SNHLY and CDR2 FYNNEI. The CDR3 is 15 amino acids. The CDR3 nucleotides are TGTGCCAGCAGTGTCAGCCAGTGGCAGGCCACTGAAGCTTTCTTT. It encodes CASSVSQWQATEAFF.

The chain is built from TRBV27 and TRBJ1-2; maybe TRBD1 (5 bases). The CDR3 is 16 amino acids. V lost 8 bases and J 3 bases, leaving 22 bases between the germline ends. Germline CDR1 and CDR2: MNHEY and SMNVEV (reference sequence). The CDR3 region has the DNA TGTGCCAGCGGGGCCGCACTACGGAAAAGAGACTATGGCTACACCTTC. Translation gives CASGAALRKRDYGYTF.

V usage is TRBV29-1 and J usage is TRBJ2-3; TRBD1 matches 11 bases. The CDR3 is 17 amino acids. V shed 3 bases and J 0 bases; nucleotides not matched to a gene: 8. Germline V CDR1 and CDR2: SQVTM, ANQGSEA. Here the CDR3 reads CSVDPGTGGLSTDTQYF. CDR3 coding DNA: TGCAGCGTTGACCCCGGGACAGGGGGTTTAAGCACAGATACGCAGTATTTT.

V is TRBV12-3 or TRBV12-4 and J is TRBJ1-2; D is ambiguous. V was clipped by 3 bases and J by 4 bases, with 9 bases between them. The CDR3 loop spans 13 amino acids. This chain's CDR3 is CASSFPGFYGYTF. In DNA, the CDR3 is TGTGCCAGCAGTTTCCCCGGTTTCTATGGCTACACCTTC.

This sequence joins TRBV19 and TRBJ1-1; a possible D gene is TRBD1 (6 bases). Trimming shortened V by 3 bases and J by 0 bases, and 11 bases separated the two germline ends. Germline values: CDR1 LNHDA, CDR2 SQIVND (reference sequence). The CDR3 is made up of 15 amino acids. As DNA, the CDR3 is TGTGCCAGTAGTATGGGGGCGAACATGAACACTGAAGCTTTCTTT. Its protein is CASSMGANMNTEAFF.